This entry is about one T cell receptor (beta chain). These data originate in a study of PD-1 blockade in classical Hodgkin lymphoma. Study overall: The study gave patients nivolumab 3 mg/kg intravenously every 2 weeks.

Data came from immunoSEQ multiplex PCR; TCRdb stores just in-frame clones and leaves some out. In the table there are some 41,000 clones, approximately 70% of which are singletons. Autologous stem cell transplantation was followed by relapse in every patient, and brentuximab vedotin exposure varied. The V gene end was trimmed by 7 bases and the J gene end by 6 bases; junction bases not matched to a gene: 7. In germline, CDR1 is ENHRY, CDR2 SYGVKD. The length of the CDR3 is 14 residues. The chain has TRBV10-3 and TRBJ1-2, with TRBD1 identical over 11 bases. The receptor was isolated from a human donor with classical Hodgkin lymphoma. This specimen was peripheral blood mononuclear cells (PBMCs), taken before the second cycle of nivolumab. The CDR3 DNA follows: TGTGCCATCAATGGACAGGGGGCGCAGGATGGCTACACCTTC. Translating it yields CAINGQGAQDGYTF.